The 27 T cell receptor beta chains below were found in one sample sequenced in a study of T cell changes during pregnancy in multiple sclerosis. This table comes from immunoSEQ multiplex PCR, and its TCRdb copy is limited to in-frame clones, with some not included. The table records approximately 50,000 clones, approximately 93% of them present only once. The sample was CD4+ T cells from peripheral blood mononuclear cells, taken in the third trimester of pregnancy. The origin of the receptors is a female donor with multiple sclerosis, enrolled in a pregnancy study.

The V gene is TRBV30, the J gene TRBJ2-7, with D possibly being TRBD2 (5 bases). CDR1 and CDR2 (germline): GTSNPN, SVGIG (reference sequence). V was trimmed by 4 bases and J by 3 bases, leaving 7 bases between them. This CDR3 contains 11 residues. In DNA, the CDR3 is TGTGCCTGGAAAAGCGGCTACGAGCAGTACTTC. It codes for CAWKSGYEQYF.

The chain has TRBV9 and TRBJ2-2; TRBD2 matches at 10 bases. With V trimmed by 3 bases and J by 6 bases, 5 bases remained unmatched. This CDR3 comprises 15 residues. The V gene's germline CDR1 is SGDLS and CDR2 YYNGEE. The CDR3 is CASSARAGGAGELFF. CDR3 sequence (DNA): TGTGCCAGCAGCGCCCGAGCGGGAGGGGCCGGGGAGCTGTTTTTT.

The CDR3 loop is CASSVAPDRGSPLHF. DNA for the CDR3: TGTGCCAGCAGCGTAGCTCCGGACAGGGGTTCACCCCTCCACTTT. The chain links TRBV9 to TRBJ1-6; 9 bases are a match to TRBD1. V trimming: 0 bases; J trimming: 9 bases; junction bases outside the gene matches: 4. This CDR3 has 15 amino acids. Germline CDR1 reads SGDLS; CDR2 reads YYNGEE.

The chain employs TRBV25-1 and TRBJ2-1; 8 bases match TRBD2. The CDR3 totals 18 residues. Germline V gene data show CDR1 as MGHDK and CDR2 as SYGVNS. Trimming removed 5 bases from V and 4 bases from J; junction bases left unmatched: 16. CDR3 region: CASSFAAGGTAVYNEQFF. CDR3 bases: TGTGCCAGCAGTTTCGCGGCGGGGGGTACCGCTGTTTACAATGAGCAGTTCTTC.

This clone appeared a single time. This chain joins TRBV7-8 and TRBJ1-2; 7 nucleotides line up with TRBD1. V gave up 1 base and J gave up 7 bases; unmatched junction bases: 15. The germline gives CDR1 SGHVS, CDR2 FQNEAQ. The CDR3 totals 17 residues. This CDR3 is CASSLEDGRGVGGGYTF. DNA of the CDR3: TGTGCCAGCAGCTTAGAGGATGGCAGGGGGGTCGGAGGTGGCTACACCTTC.

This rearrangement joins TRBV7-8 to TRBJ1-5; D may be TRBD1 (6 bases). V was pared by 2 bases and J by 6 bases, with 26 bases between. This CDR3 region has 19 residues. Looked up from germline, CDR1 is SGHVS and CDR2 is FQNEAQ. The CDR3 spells CASSLTQHRVSDAGQPQHF. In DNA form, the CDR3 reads TGTGCCAGCAGCTTAACACAGCACAGGGTTTCGGACGCTGGTCAGCCCCAGCATTTT.

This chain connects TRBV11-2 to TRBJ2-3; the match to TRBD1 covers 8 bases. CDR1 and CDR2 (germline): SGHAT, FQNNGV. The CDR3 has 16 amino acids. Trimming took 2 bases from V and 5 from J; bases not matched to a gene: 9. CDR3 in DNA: TGTGCCAGCAGCTTACCCGGACAGGGTGTGGGAGATACGCAGTATTTT. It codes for CASSLPGQGVGDTQYF.

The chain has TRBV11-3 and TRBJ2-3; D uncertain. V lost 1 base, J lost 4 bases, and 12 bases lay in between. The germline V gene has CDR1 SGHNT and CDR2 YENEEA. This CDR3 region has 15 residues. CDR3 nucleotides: TGTGCCAGCAGCTTAGGGGCCTTTAGTTCAGATACGCAGTATTTT. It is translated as CASSLGAFSSDTQYF.

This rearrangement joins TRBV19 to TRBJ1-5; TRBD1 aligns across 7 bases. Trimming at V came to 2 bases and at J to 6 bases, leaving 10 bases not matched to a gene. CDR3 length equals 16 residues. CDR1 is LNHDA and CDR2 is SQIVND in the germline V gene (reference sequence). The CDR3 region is CASSINPTGSTQPQHF. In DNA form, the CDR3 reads TGTGCCAGTAGTATAAACCCGACAGGGTCCACTCAGCCCCAGCATTTT.

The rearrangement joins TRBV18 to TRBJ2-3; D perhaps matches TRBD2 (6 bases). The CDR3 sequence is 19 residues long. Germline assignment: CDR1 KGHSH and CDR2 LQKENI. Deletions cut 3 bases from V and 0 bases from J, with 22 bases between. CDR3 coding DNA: TGTGCCAGCTCACCCCCCCGAGGAGGGAACGAACCGAGCACAGATACGCAGTATTTT. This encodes CASSPPRGGNEPSTDTQYF.

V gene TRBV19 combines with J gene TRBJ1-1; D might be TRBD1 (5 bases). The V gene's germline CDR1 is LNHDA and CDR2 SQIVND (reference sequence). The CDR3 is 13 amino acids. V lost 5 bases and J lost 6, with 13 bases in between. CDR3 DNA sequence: TGTGCCAGTAGTCCCCAGGAGGGGTCTGAAGCTTTCTTT. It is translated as CASSPQEGSEAFF. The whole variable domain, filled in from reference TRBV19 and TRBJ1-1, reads DGGITQSPKYLFRKEGQNVTLSCEQNLNHDAMYWYRQDPGQGLRLIYYSQIVNDFQKGDIAEGYSVSREKKESFPLTVTSAQKNPTAFYLCASSPQEGSEAFFGQGTRLTVV.

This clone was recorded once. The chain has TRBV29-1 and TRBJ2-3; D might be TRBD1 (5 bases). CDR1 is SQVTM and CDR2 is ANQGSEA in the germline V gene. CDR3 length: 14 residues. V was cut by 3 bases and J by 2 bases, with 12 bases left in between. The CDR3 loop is CSVDVQGNTDTQYF. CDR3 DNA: TGCAGCGTTGATGTCCAGGGAAACACAGATACGCAGTATTTT.

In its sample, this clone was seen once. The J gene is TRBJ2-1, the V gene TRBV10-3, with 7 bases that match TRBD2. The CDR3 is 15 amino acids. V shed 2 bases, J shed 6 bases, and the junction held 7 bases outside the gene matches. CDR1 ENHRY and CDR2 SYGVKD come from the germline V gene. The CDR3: CAISEVSSGFNEQFF. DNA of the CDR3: TGTGCCATCAGTGAGGTTTCTAGCGGTTTCAATGAGCAGTTCTTC.

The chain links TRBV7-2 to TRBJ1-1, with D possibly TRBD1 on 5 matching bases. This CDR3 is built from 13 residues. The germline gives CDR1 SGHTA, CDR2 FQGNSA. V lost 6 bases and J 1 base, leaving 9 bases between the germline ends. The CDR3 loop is CASSGHRNTEAFF. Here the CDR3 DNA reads TGTGCCAGCAGTGGACACAGGAACACTGAAGCTTTCTTT.

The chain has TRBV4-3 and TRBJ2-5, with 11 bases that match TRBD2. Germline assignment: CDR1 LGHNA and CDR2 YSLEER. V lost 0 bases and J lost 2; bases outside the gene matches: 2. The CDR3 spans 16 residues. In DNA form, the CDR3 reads TGCGCCAGCAGCCAAGATAGCGGGGGGGGTCAAGAGACCCAGTACTTC. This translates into CASSQDSGGGQETQYF.

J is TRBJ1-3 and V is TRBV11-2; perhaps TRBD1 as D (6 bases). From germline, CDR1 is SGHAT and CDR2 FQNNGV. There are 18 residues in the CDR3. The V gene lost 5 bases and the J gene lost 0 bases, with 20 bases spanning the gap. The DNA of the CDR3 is TGTGCCAGCAGCCCCCTTCAGGGGACGCGATCCTCTGGAAACACCATATATTTT. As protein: CASSPLQGTRSSGNTIYF.

The CDR3 nucleotides are TGTGCCAGCAGCAACAACAGGGGACTGAACACTGAAGCTTTCTTT. Translation: CASSNNRGLNTEAFF. This rearrangement joins TRBV11-3 to TRBJ1-1, with TRBD1 matching 7 bases. From germline, CDR1 is SGHNT and CDR2 YENEEA. This CDR3 region has 15 residues. After removal of 5 bases from V and 0 bases from J, the junction contained 6 bases not matched to a gene. The full variable domain, completed using reference TRBV11-3 and TRBJ1-1, is EAGVVQSPRYKIIEKKQPVAFWCNPISGHNTLYWYLQNLGQGPELLIRYENEEAVDDSQLPKDRFSAERLKGVDSTLKIQPAELGDSAVYLCASSNNRGLNTEAFFGQGTRLTVV.

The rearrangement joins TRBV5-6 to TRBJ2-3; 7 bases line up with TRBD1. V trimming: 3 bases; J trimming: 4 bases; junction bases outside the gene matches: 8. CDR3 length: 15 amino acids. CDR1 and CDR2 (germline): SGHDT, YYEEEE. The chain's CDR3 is CASSSTGVGSDTQYF. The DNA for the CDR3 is TGTGCCAGCAGCTCAACAGGGGTTGGGTCAGATACGCAGTATTTT.

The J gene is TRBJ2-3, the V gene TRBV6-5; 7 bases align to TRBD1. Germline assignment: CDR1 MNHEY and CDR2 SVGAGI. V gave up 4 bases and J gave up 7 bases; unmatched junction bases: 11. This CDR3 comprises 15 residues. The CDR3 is CASSSTRQGTNTQYF. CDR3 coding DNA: TGTGCCAGCAGTTCCACTAGACAGGGAACGAATACGCAGTATTTT.

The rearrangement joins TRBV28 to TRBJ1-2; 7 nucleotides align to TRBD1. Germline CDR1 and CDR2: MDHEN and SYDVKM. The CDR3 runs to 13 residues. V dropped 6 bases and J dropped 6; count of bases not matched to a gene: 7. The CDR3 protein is CASRWDSLDGYTF. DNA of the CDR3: TGTGCCAGCAGATGGGACAGCTTGGATGGCTACACCTTC.

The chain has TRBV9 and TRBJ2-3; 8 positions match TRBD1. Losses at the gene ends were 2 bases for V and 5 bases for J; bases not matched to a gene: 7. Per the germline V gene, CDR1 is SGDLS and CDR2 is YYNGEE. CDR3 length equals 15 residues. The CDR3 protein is CASSVPGTGRDTQYF. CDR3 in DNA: TGTGCCAGCAGCGTTCCGGGGACAGGTCGAGATACGCAGTATTTT.

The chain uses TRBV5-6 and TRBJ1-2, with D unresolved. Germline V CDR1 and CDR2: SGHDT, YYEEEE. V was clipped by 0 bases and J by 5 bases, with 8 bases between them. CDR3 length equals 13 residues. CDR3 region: CASSLVAAYGYTF. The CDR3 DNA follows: TGTGCCAGCAGCTTGGTGGCCGCATATGGCTACACCTTC.

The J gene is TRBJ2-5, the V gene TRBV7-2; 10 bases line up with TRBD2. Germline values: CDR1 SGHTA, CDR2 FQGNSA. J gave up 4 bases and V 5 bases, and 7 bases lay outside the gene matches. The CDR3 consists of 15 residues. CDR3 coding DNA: TGTGCCAGCAGCGTAGGACTAGCGGACCGAGAGACCCAGTACTTC. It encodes CASSVGLADRETQYF.

The CDR3 nucleotides are TGTGCCAGCAGTACAAAACGGGTCCAGGGGGCGCAGTTCTTC. Its translation: CASSTKRVQGAQFF. This chain links TRBV27 with TRBJ2-1; 8 bases line up with TRBD1. Germline-derived CDR1 and CDR2 are MNHEY and SMNVEV (reference sequence). The CDR3 covers 14 residues. V was clipped by 5 bases and J by 12 bases; unmatched bases: 12.

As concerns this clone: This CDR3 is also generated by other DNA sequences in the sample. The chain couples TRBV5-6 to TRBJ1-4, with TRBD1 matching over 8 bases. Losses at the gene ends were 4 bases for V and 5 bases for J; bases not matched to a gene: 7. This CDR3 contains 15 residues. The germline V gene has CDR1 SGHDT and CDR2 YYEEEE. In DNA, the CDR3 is TGTGCCAGCAGCGCAGGGACAGGAAGAAATGAAAAACTGTTTTTT. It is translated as CASSAGTGRNEKLFF.

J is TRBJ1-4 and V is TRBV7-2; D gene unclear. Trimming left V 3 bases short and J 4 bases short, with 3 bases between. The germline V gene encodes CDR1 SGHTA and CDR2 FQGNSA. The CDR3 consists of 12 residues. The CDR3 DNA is TGTGCCAGCAGCTTTATTAATGAAAAACTGTTTTTT. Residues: CASSFINEKLFF.

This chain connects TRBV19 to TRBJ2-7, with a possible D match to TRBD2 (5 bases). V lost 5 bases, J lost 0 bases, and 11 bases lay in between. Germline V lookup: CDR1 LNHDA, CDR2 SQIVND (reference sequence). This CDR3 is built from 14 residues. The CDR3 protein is CASSRRTASYEQYF. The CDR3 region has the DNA TGTGCCAGTAGTCGGAGGACCGCCTCCTACGAGCAGTACTTC. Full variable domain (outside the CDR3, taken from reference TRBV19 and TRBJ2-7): DGGITQSPKYLFRKEGQNVTLSCEQNLNHDAMYWYRQDPGQGLRLIYYSQIVNDFQKGDIAEGYSVSREKKESFPLTVTSAQKNPTAFYLCASSRRTASYEQYFGPGTRLTVT.